The present T cell receptor beta chain was sequenced within a study of patients and donors after allogeneic stem cell transplantation. This clonotype was counted a few times. After removal of 3 bases from V and 4 bases from J, the junction contained 4 bases not matched to a gene. This CDR3 has 15 amino acids. MiXCR, applied by TCRdb to the RT-PCR reads, yields one record per CDR3 protein. Of approximately 98,000 distinct CDR3 sequences listed, over 30% were seen once; the top ten hold 27%. This chain connects TRBV12-3 or TRBV12-4 to TRBJ2-2, with 8 nucleotides matching TRBD2. This TCR came from a human donor who was either an allogeneic HSCT recipient or a stem cell or donor lymphocyte infusion donor (not recorded which). It is not recorded whose cells these are; they may come from a transplant donor. The sequencing input was blood, either unsorted or a sorted T cell fraction (not recorded which). The CDR3 sequence is CASSFLTSVTGELFF. The CDR3 DNA is TGTGCCAGCAGTTTCCTGACTAGCGTCACCGGGGAGCTGTTTTTT.